A selection of T cell receptor beta chains follows, all from one sample in a study of radiotherapy plus CTLA-4 blockade in lung cancer. Sequencing was performed with immunoSEQ multiplex PCR; in TCRdb, only in-frame clones are kept and a portion is missing. The table has roughly 75,000 clones, 70% to 85% seen once. The source was peripheral blood, collected from a patient treated with radiotherapy plus ipilimumab. The receptor source for this set is a human donor with non-small cell lung cancer who had stable disease on radiotherapy plus ipilimumab. Both conserved end residues are part of each CDR3. D genes are given only for firm matches. Clone sizes are given selectively: once, few, many, or a class where the clone is expanded.

J: TRBJ2-1; size: -; D: -; V: TRBV18; CDR3: CASSPPGGVSYNEQFF; DNA: TGTGCCAGCTCACCCCCGGGCGGGGTCTCCTACAATGAGCAGTTCTTC
J: TRBJ1-3; size: -; D: -; V: TRBV7-9; CDR3: CASSLQGNTIYF; DNA: TGTGCCAGCAGCCTACAGGGAAACACCATATATTTT
J: TRBJ1-4; size: once; D: -; V: TRBV5-1; CDR3: CASSPGTVNEKLFF; DNA: TGCGCCAGCAGCCCCGGGACGGTTAATGAAAAACTGTTTTTT
J: TRBJ1-5; size: once; D: -; V: TRBV19; CDR3: CASSISGLGNQPQHF; DNA: TGTGCCAGTAGTATTAGTGGGCTGGGCAATCAGCCCCAGCATTTT
J: TRBJ1-6; size: -; D: TRBD1; V: TRBV9; CDR3: CASSVQGTGEGNSPLHF; DNA: TGTGCCAGCAGCGTACAGGGGACAGGGGAAGGTAATTCACCCCTCCACTTT
J: TRBJ2-2; size: -; D: -; V: TRBV5-1; CDR3: CASFEDPYTGELFF; DNA: TGCGCCAGCTTTGAGGATCCCTACACCGGGGAGCTGTTTTTT
J: TRBJ1-2; size: -; D: -; V: TRBV28; CDR3: CASSFRGTGYTF; DNA: TGTGCCAGCAGTTTTAGGGGAACGGGCTACACCTTC
J: TRBJ2-2; size: -; D: -; V: TRBV11-2; CDR3: CASSLNPGSGELFF; DNA: TGTGCCAGCAGCTTAAATCCAGGGTCCGGGGAGCTGTTTTTT
J: TRBJ2-1; size: -; D: -; V: TRBV30; CDR3: CAWRTNNEQFF; DNA: TGTGCCTGGCGTACAAACAATGAGCAGTTCTTC
J: TRBJ1-1; size: few; D: -; V: TRBV19; CDR3: CASTLPQGRGAFF; DNA: TGTGCCAGTACCCTGCCGCAGGGGAGGGGAGCTTTCTTT
J: TRBJ2-1; size: -; D: TRBD2; V: TRBV5-1; CDR3: CASTLGGFTYNEQFF; DNA: TGCGCCAGCACCCTGGGGGGGTTCACCTACAATGAGCAGTTCTTC
J: TRBJ1-5; size: -; D: -; V: TRBV5-6; CDR3: CASSLGVGENQPQHF; DNA: TGTGCCAGCAGCTTGGGTGTTGGGGAGAATCAGCCCCAGCATTTT
J: TRBJ2-2; size: -; D: -; V: TRBV18; CDR3: CASSPLAGSNTGELFF; DNA: TGTGCCAGCTCACCACTTGCAGGGTCGAACACCGGGGAGCTGTTTTTT
J: TRBJ2-7; size: -; D: -; V: TRBV7-9; CDR3: CASSLGLGEQYF; DNA: TGTGCCAGCAGCTTAGGGCTAGGTGAGCAGTACTTC
J: TRBJ1-1; size: -; D: TRBD1; V: TRBV6-6; CDR3: CASSSPPTGKEAFF; DNA: TGTGCCAGCAGTTCCCCCCCGACAGGGAAAGAAGCTTTCTTT
J: TRBJ2-2; size: -; D: -; V: TRBV5-5; CDR3: CASSPAGGPGKGLSTGELFF; DNA: TGTGCCAGCAGCCCGGCAGGGGGGCCAGGGAAAGGGCTTAGCACCGGGGAGCTGTTTTTT
J: TRBJ1-2; size: -; D: TRBD1; V: TRBV28; CDR3: CASSGGGRGYTF; DNA: TGTGCCAGCAGCGGAGGGGGCCGGGGCTACACCTTC
J: TRBJ2-5; size: -; D: -; V: TRBV9; CDR3: CASSVRGGEETQYF; DNA: TGTGCCAGCAGCGTAAGAGGGGGGGAAGAGACCCAGTACTTC
J: TRBJ2-7; size: -; D: TRBD2; V: TRBV30; CDR3: CAWSVQSSGTRTYEQYF; DNA: TGTGCCTGGAGTGTACAGTCTTCCGGGACTAGAACCTACGAGCAGTACTTC
J: TRBJ1-2; size: few; D: -; V: TRBV21-1; CDR3: CASKLDRNYGYTF; DNA: TGTGCCAGCAAGTTGGACAGGAACTATGGCTACACCTTC
J: TRBJ2-3; size: -; D: TRBD1; V: TRBV6-1; CDR3: CASSAGTGGADTQYF; DNA: TGTGCCAGCAGTGCGGGGACAGGGGGCGCAGATACGCAGTATTTT
J: TRBJ1-2; size: -; D: TRBD1; V: TRBV6-5; CDR3: CASTKPGQGVGGYTF; DNA: TGTGCCAGCACTAAACCGGGACAGGGGGTGGGAGGCTACACCTTC
J: TRBJ2-2; size: once; D: TRBD2; V: TRBV7-3; CDR3: CASSSLAGFTGELFF; DNA: TGTGCCAGCAGCTCGCTAGCGGGATTCACCGGGGAGCTGTTTTTT
J: TRBJ1-5; size: -; D: TRBD1; V: TRBV2; CDR3: CASRAGGTGSLHF; DNA: TGTGCCAGCAGGGCGGGAGGGACAGGTTCCCTTCATTTT
J: TRBJ2-7; size: -; D: -; V: TRBV2; CDR3: CASSVRYEQYF; DNA: TGTGCCAGCAGTGTTCGGTACGAGCAGTACTTC
J: TRBJ1-2; size: -; D: -; V: TRBV6-5; CDR3: CASSYLQDYGYTF; DNA: TGTGCCAGCAGTTACTTGCAGGACTATGGCTACACCTTC
J: TRBJ1-5; size: -; D: TRBD1; V: TRBV28; CDR3: CASNRPGQTARTSNQPQHF; DNA: TGTGCCAGCAATCGCCCGGGACAGACGGCGCGGACCAGCAATCAGCCCCAGCATTTT
J: TRBJ1-2; size: few; D: -; V: TRBV15; CDR3: CATSRGRDGYTF; DNA: TGTGCCACCAGCAGGGGGCGAGATGGCTACACCTTC
J: TRBJ1-6; size: -; D: -; V: TRBV11-2; CDR3: CASSSVGRISSYNSPLHF; DNA: TGTGCCAGCAGCTCGGTAGGCCGAATATCGTCCTATAATTCACCCCTCCACTTT
J: TRBJ2-4; size: -; D: -; V: TRBV28; CDR3: CASSLQGGKNIQYF; DNA: TGTGCCAGCAGTTTACAGGGTGGCAAAAACATTCAGTACTTC
J: TRBJ1-2; size: few; D: TRBD1; V: TRBV9; CDR3: CASSVFDRVGNYGYTF; DNA: TGTGCCAGCAGCGTATTCGACAGGGTTGGTAACTATGGCTACACCTTC
J: TRBJ2-2; size: -; D: TRBD2; V: TRBV27; CDR3: CASSTYGTTTGELFF; DNA: TGTGCCAGCAGCACCTACGGGACTACCACCGGGGAGCTGTTTTTT
J: TRBJ1-1; size: -; D: -; V: TRBV30; CDR3: CAWSGGSGEAFF; DNA: TGTGCCTGGAGTGGGGGCTCCGGTGAAGCTTTCTTT
J: TRBJ2-7; size: -; D: -; V: TRBV7-6; CDR3: CASSLAPGSSTYEQYF; DNA: TGTGCCAGCAGCTTAGCGCCCGGGAGTTCGACCTACGAGCAGTACTTC
J: TRBJ1-2; size: -; D: TRBD1; V: TRBV7-3; CDR3: CASSVTQTGDGYTF; DNA: TGTGCCAGCAGCGTAACGCAGACAGGGGATGGCTACACCTTC